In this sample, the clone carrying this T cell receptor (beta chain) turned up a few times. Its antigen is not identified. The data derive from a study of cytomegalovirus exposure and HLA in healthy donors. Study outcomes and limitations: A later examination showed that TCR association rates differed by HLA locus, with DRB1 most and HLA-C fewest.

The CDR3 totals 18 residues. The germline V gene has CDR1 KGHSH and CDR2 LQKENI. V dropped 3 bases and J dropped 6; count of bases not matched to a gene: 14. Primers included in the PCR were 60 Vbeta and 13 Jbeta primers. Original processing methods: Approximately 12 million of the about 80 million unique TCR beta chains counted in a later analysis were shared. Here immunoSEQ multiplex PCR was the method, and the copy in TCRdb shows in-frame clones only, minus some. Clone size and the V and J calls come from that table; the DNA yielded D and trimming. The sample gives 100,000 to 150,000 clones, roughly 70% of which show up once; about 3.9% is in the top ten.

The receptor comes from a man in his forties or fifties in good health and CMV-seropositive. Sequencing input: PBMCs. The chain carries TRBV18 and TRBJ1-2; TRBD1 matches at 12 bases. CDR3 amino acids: CASSPTYGTGGDKDGYTF. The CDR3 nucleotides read TGTGCCAGCTCACCCACGTACGGGACAGGGGGCGATAAAGATGGCTACACCTTC.